These 9 T cell receptor beta chains came from one sample sequenced in a study of shared T cell receptors in the human thymus. Here immunoSEQ multiplex PCR was the method, and the copy in TCRdb shows in-frame clones only, minus some. The sample has under 850,000 clones; roughly 90% are singletons. This sample also appeared in a second study, on human thymus T cells.

The specimen sequenced was thymocytes. All receptors derive from a boy younger than two with a congenital heart defect.

In this sample, this clone turned up once. The chain joins TRBV27 to TRBJ1-5; D not certain. Germline assignment: CDR1 MNHEY and CDR2 SMNVEV (reference sequence). The CDR3 sequence is 14 residues long. Between the trimmed V and J ends, which lost 5 bases and 2 bases, there was a span of 10 bases. The CDR3 here is CASSPPGGNQPQHF. DNA of the CDR3: TGTGCCAGCAGTCCCCCCGGGGGCAATCAGCCCCAGCATTTT.

This chain uses TRBV4-1 with TRBJ2-1, with D maybe TRBD2 (5 bases). From germline, CDR1 is MGHRA and CDR2 YSYEKL. CDR3 length: 15 amino acids. Trimming took 4 bases from V and 6 from J, leaving 16 bases between them. The CDR3 region has the DNA TGCGCCAGCAGCCCGGACTGGTGGTTCACCAATGAGCAGTTCTTC. Translating it yields CASSPDWWFTNEQFF.

The table lists this clone with a few counts. The V and J genes are TRBV9 and TRBJ2-5; 11 bases agree with TRBD1. Germline V lookup: CDR1 SGDLS, CDR2 YYNGEE. V lost 3 bases and J lost 5; bases outside the gene matches: 9. The CDR3 sequence is 16 residues long. CDR3 sequence (DNA): TGTGCCAGCAGCGGAGGACAGGGGGCTCGTATGGAGACCCAGTACTTC. It is translated as CASSGGQGARMETQYF.

This chain joins TRBV7-2 and TRBJ1-2; D call uncertain. Germline V lookup: CDR1 SGHTA, CDR2 FQGNSA. The CDR3 runs 13 residues. Trimming pared 1 base from V and 8 bases from J, leaving 11 bases between. The CDR3 is CASSLVGGKGYTF. The CDR3, as DNA: TGTGCCAGCAGCTTAGTTGGAGGGAAGGGCTACACCTTC.

The V gene is TRBV7-2, the J gene TRBJ2-7; tentatively, D is TRBD2 (5 bases). The CDR3 totals 12 residues. Trimming removed 8 bases at V and 3 bases at J, with 11 bases between. In germline, CDR1 is SGHTA, CDR2 FQGNSA. CDR3 amino acids: CASGGPDYEQYF. For the CDR3, the DNA is TGTGCCAGCGGCGGGCCTGACTACGAGCAGTACTTC.

V usage is TRBV27 and J usage is TRBJ2-3; D might be TRBD1 (5 bases). From germline, CDR1 is MNHEY and CDR2 SMNVEV (reference sequence). The CDR3 runs 15 residues. Between the trimmed V and J ends, which lost 3 bases and 4 bases, there was a span of 14 bases. The CDR3 DNA follows: TGTGCCAGCAGTTTTAGCCAGGGTGATCCAGATACGCAGTATTTT. Translation: CASSFSQGDPDTQYF.

The V call is TRBV18, the J call TRBJ2-3, with 9 bases aligning to TRBD2. The CDR3 covers 18 residues. The junction had 10 bases not matched to a gene; V was cut back by 0 bases and J by 3 bases. Germline CDR1 and CDR2: KGHSH and LQKENI. The CDR3 DNA follows: TGTGCCAGCTCACCACCGTTGCGGGAGGGCCTGGTGACAGATACGCAGTATTTT. Protein sequence: CASSPPLREGLVTDTQYF.

The chain couples TRBV6-4 to TRBJ2-1, with 11 positions matching TRBD1. V trimming: 5 bases; J trimming: 3 bases; junction bases outside the gene matches: 6. The CDR3 runs to 16 residues. The germline CDR1 and CDR2 sequences are MRHNA and SNTAGT. The CDR3 region is CASSRDRGTGYNEQFF. The CDR3 DNA is TGTGCCAGCAGTCGGGACAGGGGGACGGGCTACAATGAGCAGTTCTTC.

This clone was recorded once. The chain links TRBV7-9 to TRBJ1-5; D unclear. The length of the CDR3 is 14 residues. V was clipped by 4 bases and J by 7 bases, with 14 bases between them. Germline CDR1 SEHNR, CDR2 FQNEAQ (reference sequence). The CDR3 protein is CASSSGKEEQPQHF. The CDR3 nucleotides are TGTGCCAGCAGCTCCGGGAAGGAGGAACAGCCCCAGCATTTT.